This TCR beta chain derives from a study of vaccination effects on CD4 cells after COVID-19. CD4+ T cells specific for antigen were expanded with viral peptide pools by the ViraFEST assay before sequencing. Once cultured for approximately eleven days, the cells underwent separation to obtain CD4+ T cells. None of these healthy vaccinees had been infected with SARS-CoV-2 before vaccination. The V and J ends lost 4 bases and 2 bases, in that order; junction bases with no gene match: 11. The CDR3 is 16 residues long. The V gene's germline CDR1 is SGHRS and CDR2 YFSETQ. Measured with immunoSEQ multiplex PCR; TCRdb has only the in-frame clones, and not every one. The table includes about 43,000 clones, around 76% detected once. Points on this clone: Its specificity is unknown.

This receptor was taken from a human donor who received a COVID-19 vaccine. Sample: CD4+ T cells from PBMCs cultured with SARS-CoV-2 spike peptides, taken before COVID-19 vaccination. This chain links TRBV5-1 with TRBJ2-5, with 7 bases matching TRBD2. The CDR3 sequence is CASSNGTTGSQETQYF. CDR3 DNA sequence: TGCGCCAGCAGCAATGGGACTACTGGATCACAAGAGACCCAGTACTTC.